These 25 T cell receptor beta chains originate from one sample sequenced in a study of blood T cells in healthy people across ages. The use of a sample-barcoded 5' primer and a J-beta primer mix characterized a second PCR of roughly 7 to 11 cycles. TCRdb recomputed calls from the 5' RACE reads with MiXCR, one row per CDR3 protein. The sample shows around 800,000 distinct CDR3 sequences, about 42% of them seen only once. The sample was blood. Receptor source: a man older than 75 in good health.

The chain combines TRBV29-1 with TRBJ2-5, with a tentative D call TRBD1 (7 bases). V lost 6 bases and J 5 bases, leaving 13 bases between the germline ends. In germline, CDR1 is SQVTM, CDR2 ANQGSEA. The CDR3 spans 12 residues. The CDR3 loop reads CSVGSGGETQYF. The CDR3 DNA is TGCAGCGTGGGGTCAGGGGGGGAGACCCAGTACTTC.

This clonotype was picked up a small number of times. The chain joins TRBV7-9 to TRBJ1-6; D not resolved. V shed 2 bases and J shed 4 bases, with 12 bases lying between them. This CDR3 contains 16 residues. Germline CDR1 reads SEHNR; CDR2 reads FQNEAQ (reference sequence). CDR3 in DNA: TGTGCCAGCAGCTTAAAGCGTCAGCTGTATAATTCACCCCTCCACTTT. Protein sequence: CASSLKRQLYNSPLHF.

There are a few counts of this clonotype. Being one base from a much bigger clone, this may be a read error. J is TRBJ2-7 and V is TRBV10-3; 10 nucleotides match TRBD1. The trim removed 6 bases at V and 2 bases at J, leaving 4 bases unmatched. There are 14 residues in the CDR3. Germline CDR1 ENHRY, CDR2 SYGVKD. CDR3 in amino acids: CAIRSGTGAYEQYF. The CDR3 DNA follows: TGTGCCATCAGATCCGGGACAGGGGCCTACGAGCAGTACTTC.

The chain links TRBV7-3 to TRBJ2-1; D uncertain. CDR1 is SGHTA, CDR2 FQGTGA, per germline. Trimming took off 4 bases at V and 7 bases at J, with 11 bases between the two ends. This CDR3 region has 13 residues. CDR3 amino acids: CASSSSWTNEQFF. The DNA for the CDR3 is TGTGCCAGCAGCTCCAGCTGGACGAATGAGCAGTTCTTC.

The chain employs TRBV27 and TRBJ2-1; 8 nucleotides align to TRBD1. Unmatched junction bases numbered 5, after V lost 2 bases and J lost 11 bases. This CDR3 has 13 amino acids. Germline CDR1 MNHEY, CDR2 SMNVEV (reference sequence). The CDR3 is CASSLLDRGKQFF. Written as DNA, the CDR3 is TGTGCCAGCAGTTTACTCGACAGGGGCAAGCAGTTCTTC.

The table lists this clonotype with many counts. V is TRBV7-2 and J is TRBJ2-3; 9 nucleotides line up with TRBD2. The CDR3 extends over 16 amino acids. Per germline, CDR1 SGHTA and CDR2 FQGNSA. The junction had 3 bases not matched to a gene; V was cut back by 1 base and J by 1 base. The CDR3 DNA reads as TGTGCCAGCAGCTTAGGGGCTAGCGGGGGCACAGATACGCAGTATTTT. Its translation: CASSLGASGGTDTQYF. Drawing the rest from reference TRBV7-2 and TRBJ2-3, the complete variable domain is GAGVSQSPSNKVTEKGKDVELRCDPISGHTALYWYRQSLGQGLEFLIYFQGNSAPDKSGLPSDRFSAERTGGSVSTLTIQRTQQEDSAVYLCASSLGASGGTDTQYFGPGTRLTVL.

This clonotype occurred many times. J is TRBJ2-7 and V is TRBV28; tentative D call: TRBD2 (6 bases). Per germline, CDR1 MDHEN and CDR2 SYDVKM. The CDR3 extends over 14 amino acids. With 6 bases removed from V and 7 bases from J, the gap between germline ends came to 19 bases. The CDR3 spells CASSSPTGGGEQYF. In DNA, the CDR3 is TGTGCCAGCAGCTCGCCCACAGGTGGGGGGGAGCAGTACTTC.

This clonotype showed up just a few times. The J gene is TRBJ2-4, the V gene TRBV12-3 or TRBV12-4; 15 bases agree with TRBD2. The trim removed 2 bases at V and 3 bases at J, leaving 14 bases unmatched. The CDR3 length is 21 residues. CDR3 coding DNA: TGTGCCAGCAGTTTAAGGCCCGGACTAGCGGGAGGGCCTTTGAGCAAAAACATTCAGTACTTC. Protein product: CASSLRPGLAGGPLSKNIQYF.

The V and J genes are TRBV7-2 and TRBJ2-7, with 13 bases matching TRBD2. Per germline, CDR1 SGHTA and CDR2 FQGNSA. This CDR3 is 15 amino acids long. V gave up 7 bases and J gave up 4 bases; unmatched junction bases: 7. The CDR3 region has the DNA TGTGCCAGCACCGGGGGACTAGCGGGAATTTACGAGCAGTACTTC. This codes for CASTGGLAGIYEQYF.

The chain recombines TRBV7-2 with TRBJ2-2; no reliable D call. Trimming removed 10 bases at V and 6 bases at J, with 15 bases between. Germline V gene lookup returns CDR1 SGHTA and CDR2 FQGNSA. This CDR3 spans 13 amino acids. CDR3 DNA sequence: TGTGCCACCGAGCTAGTTGGGGCCGGGGAGCTGTTTTTT. Its translation: CATELVGAGELFF. Full variable domain (rest looked up from reference TRBV7-2 and TRBJ2-2): GAGVSQSPSNKVTEKGKDVELRCDPISGHTALYWYRQSLGQGLEFLIYFQGNSAPDKSGLPSDRFSAERTGGSVSTLTIQRTQQEDSAVYLCATELVGAGELFFGEGSRLTVL.

About this clonotype: Mismatch with germline at one junction end may stem from a read error. V usage is TRBV12-5 and J usage is TRBJ1-1, with 11 bases fitting TRBD1. From germline, CDR1 is LGHNT and CDR2 FRNRAP. This CDR3 is built from 14 residues. The CDR3: CASGLGQGASEAFF. CDR3 in DNA: TGTGCCAGTGGTTTAGGACAGGGGGCAAGTGAAGCTTTCTTT.

This clonotype was seen many times. This chain links TRBV3-1 with TRBJ2-7; D remains ambiguous. The V gene's germline CDR1 is LGHDT and CDR2 YNNKEL (reference sequence). The length of the CDR3 is 15 residues. V shed 3 bases and J shed 2 bases, with 14 bases lying between them. The CDR3 loop reads CASSHSGGRTYEQYF. CDR3 DNA: TGTGCCAGCAGCCATTCTGGCGGCCGAACCTACGAGCAGTACTTC.

The rearrangement joins TRBV6-5 to TRBJ1-2, with 7 bases aligning to TRBD1. The CDR3 spans 16 residues. CDR1 and CDR2 from the germline V gene are MNHEY and SVGAGI. V was clipped by 3 bases and J by 7 bases; unmatched bases: 14. The CDR3, as DNA: TGTGCCAGCAGTTATACAGGGGTACTTACTATGGGTGGCTACACCTTC. Residues: CASSYTGVLTMGGYTF.

V gene TRBV18 combines with J gene TRBJ2-1; D is unresolved. Between the trimmed V and J ends, which lost 6 bases and 9 bases, there was a span of 21 bases. The germline gives CDR1 KGHSH, CDR2 LQKENI. CDR3 size: 15 residues. The CDR3 DNA follows: TGTGCCAGCTCCCCCGCGAGTCCAGGTTTGGGTGAGCAGTTCTTC. Protein product: CASSPASPGLGEQFF.

The rearrangement uses TRBV28 and TRBJ2-4; D is unresolved. Judging by the DNA end, TRBJ2-7 fits better; the J call may be wrong. The CDR3 covers 13 residues. Germline V gene lookup returns CDR1 MDHEN and CDR2 SYDVKM. The CDR3 DNA reads TGTGCCAGCAGCCCCAGTGAGACCTACGAGCAGTACTTC. This sequence encodes CASSPSETYEQYF.

The J gene is TRBJ2-5, the V gene TRBV20-1; weak D call: TRBD2 (6 bases). V was pared by 3 bases and J by 0 bases, with 14 bases between. From germline, CDR1 is DFQATT and CDR2 SNEGSKA (reference sequence). The CDR3 has 15 residues. The DNA of the CDR3 is TGCAGTGCTAGTCCCCCTAGCGCGTACCAAGAGACCCAGTACTTC. Protein: CSASPPSAYQETQYF.

The chain joins TRBV25-1 to TRBJ2-7; TRBD2 matches 8 bases. Germline V CDR1 and CDR2: MGHDK, SYGVNS. With V trimmed by 1 base and J by 0 bases, 8 bases remained unmatched. This CDR3 comprises 17 residues. This chain's CDR3 is CASSESGGNGGSYEQYF. DNA for the CDR3: TGTGCCAGCAGTGAATCGGGGGGGAACGGGGGCTCCTACGAGCAGTACTTC.

This clonotype appeared a few times. V usage is TRBV4-2 and J usage is TRBJ2-1; TRBD2 agrees at 8 bases. CDR3 length equals 16 residues. V was pared by 5 bases and J by 5 bases, with 11 bases of the junction left unmatched. Germline CDR1 is LGHNA and CDR2 is YNFKEQ. The CDR3: CASSEGTSGTNNEQFF. The CDR3 DNA sequence: TGTGCCAGCAGCGAAGGTACTAGCGGCACTAACAATGAGCAGTTCTTC.

This clonotype has just a few counts. The chain couples TRBV20-1 to TRBJ2-5; 9 bases line up with TRBD1. CDR3 length equals 17 residues. Germline CDR1 is DFQATT and CDR2 is SNEGSKA (reference sequence). Losses at the gene ends were 0 bases for V and 4 bases for J; bases not matched to a gene: 12. The CDR3 nucleotides read TGCAGTGCTAGAGATTACCCTAGGACAGGGGTAGGAGAGACCCAGTACTTC. Protein sequence: CSARDYPRTGVGETQYF.

This clonotype was recorded once. The chain recombines TRBV6-2 or TRBV6-3 with TRBJ2-1; 9 bases are a match to TRBD2. Near its end, the DNA agrees better with TRBJ2-7, so the J call may be wrong. The V gene's germline CDR1 is MNHEY and CDR2 SVGEGT. This CDR3 has 17 residues. The CDR3 nucleotides are TGTGCCAGCAGTCGTCCCGGACTAGCGAGGTCCTACAATGAGCAGTACTTC. Translating gives CASSRPGLARSYNEQYF.

About this clonotype: One junction end does not reproduce the germline sequence, and a read error may be involved. The chain couples TRBV12-3 or TRBV12-4 to TRBJ2-1; D is possibly TRBD2 (6 bases). The CDR3 extends over 12 amino acids. The CDR3 sequence is CAGSLRENEQFF. The CDR3, as DNA: TGTGCCGGCAGCCTTCGGGAGAATGAGCAGTTCTTC.

The chain joins TRBV21-1 to TRBJ2-1; the tabulated D call, TRBD2, remains unverified against the DNA. TRBV21-1 is tagged as a pseudogene. The CDR3 spans 17 residues. CDR3 in DNA: TGTGCCAGCAGCGACCGGGACGAGCGGGTCTCCTACAATGAGCAGTTCTTC. This gives the protein CASSDRDERVSYNEQFF.

A note on this clonotype: Germline and junction disagree at one end, which may indicate a read error. This rearrangement joins TRBV6-1 to TRBJ2-3; D is possibly TRBD2 (6 bases). Germline loops: CDR1 MNHNS, CDR2 SASEGT. The CDR3 length is 15 residues. The CDR3 spells CASSEQLASTETQYF. The CDR3, as DNA: TGTGCCAGCAGTGAACAACTAGCATCCACAGAGACGCAGTATTTT.

The rearrangement links TRBV5-1 to TRBJ2-5; TRBD2 agrees at 11 bases. The germline gives CDR1 SGHRS, CDR2 YFSETQ. V shed 4 bases, J shed 5 bases, and the junction held 13 bases outside the gene matches. The CDR3 sequence is 17 residues long. For the CDR3, the DNA is TGCGCCAGCAGCCAGCAACGAAATAGCGGGAGGGCCGAGACCCAGTACTTC. This encodes CASSQQRNSGRAETQYF.

The chain joins TRBV2 to TRBJ2-7; TRBD2 aligns across 11 bases. CDR3 length: 16 residues. V trimming: 6 bases; J trimming: 1 base; junction bases outside the gene matches: 8. Germline CDR1 and CDR2: SNHLY and FYNNEI. As DNA, the CDR3 is TGTGCCAGCAGGGAGGGACTAGCGGCCTCATCCTACGAGCAGTACTTC. Amino acid sequence: CASREGLAASSYEQYF. The whole variable domain, remainder taken from reference TRBV2 and TRBJ2-7, is EPEVTQTPSHQVTQMGQEVILRCVPISNHLYFYWYRQILGQKVEFLVSFYNNEISEKSEIFDDQFSVERPDGSNFTLKIRSTKLEDSAMYFCASREGLAASSYEQYFGPGTRLTVT.